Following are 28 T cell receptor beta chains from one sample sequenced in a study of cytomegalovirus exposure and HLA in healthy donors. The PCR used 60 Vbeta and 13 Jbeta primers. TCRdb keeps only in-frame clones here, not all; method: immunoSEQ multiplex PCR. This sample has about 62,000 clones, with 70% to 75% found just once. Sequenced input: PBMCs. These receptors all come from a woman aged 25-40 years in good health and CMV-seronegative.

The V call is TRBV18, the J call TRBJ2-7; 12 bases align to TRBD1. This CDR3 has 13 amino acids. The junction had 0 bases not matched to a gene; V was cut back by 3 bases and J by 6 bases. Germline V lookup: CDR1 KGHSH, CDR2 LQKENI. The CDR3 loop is CASSPGQGAEQYV. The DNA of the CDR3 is TGTGCCAGCTCACCGGGACAGGGGGCCGAGCAGTACGTC.

The CDR3 DNA sequence: TGTGCCAGCAGCTTAGATCGGGGGATCAGGACTAATGAAAAACTGTTTTTT. Translation: CASSLDRGIRTNEKLFF. V is TRBV11-2 and J is TRBJ1-4; weak D call: TRBD1 (5 bases). CDR1 SGHAT and CDR2 FQNNGV come from the germline V gene. The CDR3 has 17 amino acids. V dropped 0 bases and J dropped 2 bases, with 13 bases sitting between them.

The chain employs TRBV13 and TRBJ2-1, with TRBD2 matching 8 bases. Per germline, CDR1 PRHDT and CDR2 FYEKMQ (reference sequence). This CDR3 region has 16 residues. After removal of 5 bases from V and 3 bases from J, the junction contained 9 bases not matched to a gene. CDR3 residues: CASSRLGAGGYNEQFF. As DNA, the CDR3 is TGTGCCAGCAGCCGCCTGGGGGCGGGGGGCTACAATGAGCAGTTCTTC.

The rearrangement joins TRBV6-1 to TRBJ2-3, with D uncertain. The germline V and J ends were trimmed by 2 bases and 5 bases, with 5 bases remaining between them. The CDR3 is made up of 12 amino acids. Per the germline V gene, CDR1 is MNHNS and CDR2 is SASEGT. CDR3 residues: CASSEIRDTQYF. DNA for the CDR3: TGTGCCAGCAGTGAAATCCGAGATACGCAGTATTTT.

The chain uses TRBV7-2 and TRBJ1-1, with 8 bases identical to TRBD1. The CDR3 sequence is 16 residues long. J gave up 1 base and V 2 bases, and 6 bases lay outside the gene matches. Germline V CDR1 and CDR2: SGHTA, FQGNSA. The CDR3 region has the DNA TGTGCCAGCAGCTTACGGGATCAGGGGGCGAACACTGAAGCTTTCTTT. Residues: CASSLRDQGANTEAFF.

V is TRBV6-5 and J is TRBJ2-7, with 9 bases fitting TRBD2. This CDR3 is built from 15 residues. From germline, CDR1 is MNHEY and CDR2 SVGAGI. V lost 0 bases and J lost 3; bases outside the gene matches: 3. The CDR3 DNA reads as TGTGCCAGCAGTTACTCGCGGGAGGGAGGCTACGAGCAGTACTTC. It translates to CASSYSREGGYEQYF.

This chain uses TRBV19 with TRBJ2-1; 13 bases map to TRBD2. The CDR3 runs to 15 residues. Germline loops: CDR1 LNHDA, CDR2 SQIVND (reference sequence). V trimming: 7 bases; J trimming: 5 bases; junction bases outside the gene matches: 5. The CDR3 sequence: CASTAGTSGNNEQFF. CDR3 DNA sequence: TGTGCCAGTACCGCCGGGACTAGCGGGAACAATGAGCAGTTCTTC.

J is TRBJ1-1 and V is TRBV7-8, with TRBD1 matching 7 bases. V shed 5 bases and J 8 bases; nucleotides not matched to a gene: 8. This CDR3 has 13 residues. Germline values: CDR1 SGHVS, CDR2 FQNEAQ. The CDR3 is CASSRNRGPEAFF. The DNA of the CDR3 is TGTGCCAGCAGCAGAAACAGGGGACCGGAAGCTTTCTTT.

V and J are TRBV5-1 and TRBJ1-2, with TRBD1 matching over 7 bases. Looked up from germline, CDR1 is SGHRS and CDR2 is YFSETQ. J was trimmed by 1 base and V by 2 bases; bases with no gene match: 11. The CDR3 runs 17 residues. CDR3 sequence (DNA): TGCGCCAGCAGCTTATCGTTCGGGACAGATATTAACTATGGCTACACCTTC. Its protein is CASSLSFGTDINYGYTF.

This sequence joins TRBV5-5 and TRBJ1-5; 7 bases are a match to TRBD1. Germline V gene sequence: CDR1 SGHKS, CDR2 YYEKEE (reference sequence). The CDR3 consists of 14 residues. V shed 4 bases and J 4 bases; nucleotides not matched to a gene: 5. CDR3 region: CASSRDSYNQPQHF. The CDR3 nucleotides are TGTGCCAGCAGCAGGGACAGCTATAATCAGCCCCAGCATTTT.

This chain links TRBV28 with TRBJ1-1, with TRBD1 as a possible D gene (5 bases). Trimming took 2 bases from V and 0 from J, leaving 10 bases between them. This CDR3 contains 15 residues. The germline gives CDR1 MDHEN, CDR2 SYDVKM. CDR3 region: CASSLPAGMNTEAFF. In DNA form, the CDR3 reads TGTGCCAGCAGTTTACCGGCAGGGATGAACACTGAAGCTTTCTTT.

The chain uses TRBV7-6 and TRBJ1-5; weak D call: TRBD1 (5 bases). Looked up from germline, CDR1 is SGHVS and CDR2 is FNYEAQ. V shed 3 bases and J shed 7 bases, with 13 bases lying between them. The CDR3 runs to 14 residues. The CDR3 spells CASSFYQGEQPQHF. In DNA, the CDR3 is TGTGCCAGCAGCTTTTACCAGGGTGAACAGCCCCAGCATTTT.

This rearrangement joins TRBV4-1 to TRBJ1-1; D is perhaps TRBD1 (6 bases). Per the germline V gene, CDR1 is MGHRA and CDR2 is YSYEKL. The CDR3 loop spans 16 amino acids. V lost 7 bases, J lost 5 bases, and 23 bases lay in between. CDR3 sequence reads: CASTPLDRSVVTEAFF. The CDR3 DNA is TGCGCCAGCACACCCCTTGACAGGTCGGTGGTTACTGAAGCTTTCTTT.

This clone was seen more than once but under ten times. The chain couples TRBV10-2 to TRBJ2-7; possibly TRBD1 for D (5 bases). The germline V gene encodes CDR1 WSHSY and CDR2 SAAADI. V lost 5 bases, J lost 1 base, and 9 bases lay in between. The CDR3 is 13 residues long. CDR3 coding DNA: TGCGCCAGCAGTAAGGACACGTCCTACGAGCAGTACTTC. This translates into CASSKDTSYEQYF.

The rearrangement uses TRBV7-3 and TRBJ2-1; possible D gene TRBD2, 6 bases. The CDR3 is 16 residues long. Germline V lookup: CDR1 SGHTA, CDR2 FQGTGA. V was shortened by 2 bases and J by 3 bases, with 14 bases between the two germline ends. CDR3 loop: CASSLGGLGGYNEQFF. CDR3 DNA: TGTGCCAGCAGCTTAGGTGGGCTGGGGGGCTACAATGAGCAGTTCTTC.

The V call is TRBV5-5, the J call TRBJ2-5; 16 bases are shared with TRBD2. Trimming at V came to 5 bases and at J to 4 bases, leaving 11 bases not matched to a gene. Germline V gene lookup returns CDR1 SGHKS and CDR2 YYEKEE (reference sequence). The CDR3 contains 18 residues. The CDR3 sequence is CASSGVGGLAGGGETQYF. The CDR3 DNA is TGTGCCAGCAGTGGGGTAGGGGGACTAGCGGGAGGGGGAGAGACCCAGTACTTC. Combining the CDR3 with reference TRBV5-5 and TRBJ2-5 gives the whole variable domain DAGVTQSPTHLIKTRGQQVTLRCSPISGHKSVSWYQQVLGQGPQFIFQYYEKEERGRGNFPDRFSARQFPNYSSELNVNALLLGDSALYLCASSGVGGLAGGGETQYFGPGTRLLVL.

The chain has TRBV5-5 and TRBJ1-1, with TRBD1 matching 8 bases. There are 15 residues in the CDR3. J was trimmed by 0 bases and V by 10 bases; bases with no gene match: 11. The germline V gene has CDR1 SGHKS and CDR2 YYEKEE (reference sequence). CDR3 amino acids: CARNRGAVMNTEAFF. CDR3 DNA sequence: TGTGCCCGCAACAGGGGGGCGGTCATGAACACTGAAGCTTTCTTT.

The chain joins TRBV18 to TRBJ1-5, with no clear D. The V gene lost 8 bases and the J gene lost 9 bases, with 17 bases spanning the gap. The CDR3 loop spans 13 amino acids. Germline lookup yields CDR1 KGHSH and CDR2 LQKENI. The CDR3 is CASAMSSGWPQHF. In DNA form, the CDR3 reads TGTGCCAGCGCGATGTCTTCGGGGTGGCCCCAGCATTTT. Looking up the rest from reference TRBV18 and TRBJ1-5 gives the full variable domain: NAGVMQNPRHLVRRRGQEARLRCSPMKGHSHVYWYRQLPEEGLKFMVYLQKENIIDESGMPKERFSAEFPKEGPSILRIQQVVRGDSAAYFCASAMSSGWPQHFGDGTRLSIL.

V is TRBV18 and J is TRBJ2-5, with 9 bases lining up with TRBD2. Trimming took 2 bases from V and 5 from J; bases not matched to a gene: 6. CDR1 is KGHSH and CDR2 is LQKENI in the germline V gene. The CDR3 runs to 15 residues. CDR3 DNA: TGTGCCAGCTCACCAATCGGGACTAGCAGTGAGACCCAGTACTTC. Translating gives CASSPIGTSSETQYF.

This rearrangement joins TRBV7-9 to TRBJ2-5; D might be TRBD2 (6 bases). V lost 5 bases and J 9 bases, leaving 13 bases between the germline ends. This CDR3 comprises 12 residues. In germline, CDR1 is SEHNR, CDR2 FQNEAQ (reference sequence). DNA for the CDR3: TGTGCCAGCAGCCCCCTCGGGGAGGCCCAGTACTTC. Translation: CASSPLGEAQYF.

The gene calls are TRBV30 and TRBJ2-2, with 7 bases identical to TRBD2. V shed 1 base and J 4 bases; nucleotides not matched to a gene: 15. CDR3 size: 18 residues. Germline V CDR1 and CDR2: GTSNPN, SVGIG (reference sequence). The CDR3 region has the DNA TGTGCCTGGAGTGCTCTTCATTGGGGGAGGGCCAGCACCGGGGAGCTGTTTTTT. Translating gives CAWSALHWGRASTGELFF.

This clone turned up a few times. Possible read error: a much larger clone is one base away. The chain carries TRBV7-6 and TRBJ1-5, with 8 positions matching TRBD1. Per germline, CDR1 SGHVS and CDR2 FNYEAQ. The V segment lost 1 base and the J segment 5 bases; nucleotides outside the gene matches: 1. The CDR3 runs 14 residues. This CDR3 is CASSLGTGYQPQHF. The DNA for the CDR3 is TGTGCCAGCAGCTTAGGGACAGGGTATCAGCCCCAGCATTTT.

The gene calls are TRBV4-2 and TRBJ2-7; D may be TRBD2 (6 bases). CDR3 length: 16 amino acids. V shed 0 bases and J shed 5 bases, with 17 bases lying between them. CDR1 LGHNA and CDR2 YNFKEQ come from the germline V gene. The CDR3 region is CASSQDSGGLGNEQYF. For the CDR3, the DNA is TGTGCCAGCAGCCAAGATTCCGGGGGTTTGGGGAACGAGCAGTACTTC.

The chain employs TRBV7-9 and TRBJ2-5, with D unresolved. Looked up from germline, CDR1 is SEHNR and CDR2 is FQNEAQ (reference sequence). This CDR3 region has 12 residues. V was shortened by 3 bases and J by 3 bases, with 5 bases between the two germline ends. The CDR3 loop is CASSLAEETQYF. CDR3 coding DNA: TGTGCCAGCAGCTTGGCAGAAGAGACCCAGTACTTC. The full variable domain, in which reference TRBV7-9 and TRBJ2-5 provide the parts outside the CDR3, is DTGVSQNPRHKITKRGQNVTFRCDPISEHNRLYWYRQTLGQGPEFLTYFQNEAQLEKSRLLSDRFSAERPKGSFSTLEIQRTEQGDSAMYLCASSLAEETQYFGPGTRLLVL.

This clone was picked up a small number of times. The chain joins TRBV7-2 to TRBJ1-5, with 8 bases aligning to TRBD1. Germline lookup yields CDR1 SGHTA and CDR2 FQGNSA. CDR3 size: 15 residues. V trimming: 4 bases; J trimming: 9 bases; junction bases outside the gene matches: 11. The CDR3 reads CASSSGTGEGRPQHF. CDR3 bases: TGTGCCAGCAGCTCCGGGACAGGAGAAGGTAGGCCCCAGCATTTT.

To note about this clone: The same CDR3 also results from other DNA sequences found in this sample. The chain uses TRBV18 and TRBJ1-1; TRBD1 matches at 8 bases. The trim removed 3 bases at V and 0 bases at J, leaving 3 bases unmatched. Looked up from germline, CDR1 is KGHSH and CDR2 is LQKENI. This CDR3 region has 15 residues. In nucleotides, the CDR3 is TGTGCCAGCTCACCCGGACAGGGAATGAACACTGAAGCTTTCTTT. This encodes CASSPGQGMNTEAFF.

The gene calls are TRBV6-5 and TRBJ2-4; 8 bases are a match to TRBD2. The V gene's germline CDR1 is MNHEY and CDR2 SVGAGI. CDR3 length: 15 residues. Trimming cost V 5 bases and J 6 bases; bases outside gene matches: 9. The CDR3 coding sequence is TGTGCCAGCAGTGGTGCCCTAGCGGGTCGAAACATTCAGTACTTC. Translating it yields CASSGALAGRNIQYF.

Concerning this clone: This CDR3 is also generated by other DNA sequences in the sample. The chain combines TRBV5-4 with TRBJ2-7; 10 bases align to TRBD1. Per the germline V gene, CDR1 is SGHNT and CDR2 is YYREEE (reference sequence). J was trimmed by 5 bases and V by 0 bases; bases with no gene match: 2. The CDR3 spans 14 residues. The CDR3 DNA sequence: TGTGCCAGCAGCTTGGGACAGGGGGCTGACGAGCAGTACTTC. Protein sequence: CASSLGQGADEQYF.